This TCR beta chain was identified in a study of cytomegalovirus exposure and HLA in healthy donors. PCR involved 60 Vbeta and 13 Jbeta primers. Method: immunoSEQ multiplex PCR; TCRdb's copy keeps in-frame clones and lacks some. In the table there are just under 45,000 clones, around 53% of which are singletons. About this clone: Its specificity is unknown.

Notes on the study in general: In terms of immune exposure information, only CMV serostatus was available. Most TCR beta V segments were productive about 90% or about 30% of the time in an earlier analysis. TCR beta sequences reportedly predicted most subjects' HLA-A and HLA-B alleles accurately. Later analysis identified a missense DCLRE1C variant that was linked to TCR beta V- and J-gene trimming.

V lost 6 bases and J lost 4, with 9 bases in between. CDR3 size: 12 residues. Per germline, CDR1 MDHEN and CDR2 SYDVKM. This clonotype originated in a man between 60 and 75 years old in good health and CMV-seronegative. The chain combines TRBV28 with TRBJ1-2; D is possibly TRBD1 (5 bases). Input material: PBMCs. The CDR3 loop reads CASRPDTYGYTF. The CDR3 coding sequence is TGTGCCAGCAGACCGGACACCTATGGCTACACCTTC.